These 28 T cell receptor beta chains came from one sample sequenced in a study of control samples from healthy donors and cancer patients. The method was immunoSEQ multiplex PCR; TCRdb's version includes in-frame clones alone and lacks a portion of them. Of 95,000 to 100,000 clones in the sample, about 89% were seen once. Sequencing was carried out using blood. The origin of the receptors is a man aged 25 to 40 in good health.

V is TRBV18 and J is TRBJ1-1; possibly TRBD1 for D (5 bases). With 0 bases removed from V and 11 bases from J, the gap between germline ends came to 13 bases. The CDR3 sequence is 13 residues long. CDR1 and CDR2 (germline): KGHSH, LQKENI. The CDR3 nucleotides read TGTGCCAGCTCACCACCCCGGGCGGGGGGTGCTTTCTTT. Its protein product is CASSPPRAGGAFF.

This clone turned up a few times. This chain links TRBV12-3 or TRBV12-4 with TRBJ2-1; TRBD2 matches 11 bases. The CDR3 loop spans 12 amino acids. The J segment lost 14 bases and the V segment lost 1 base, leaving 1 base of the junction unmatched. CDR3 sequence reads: CASSLGLAGKFF. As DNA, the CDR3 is TGTGCCAGCAGTTTAGGACTAGCGGGAAAGTTCTTC.

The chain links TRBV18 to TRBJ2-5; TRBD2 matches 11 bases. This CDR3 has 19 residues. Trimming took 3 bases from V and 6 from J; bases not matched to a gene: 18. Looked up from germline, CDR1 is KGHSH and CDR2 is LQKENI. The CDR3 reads CASSPYDTSGGVLVKTQYF. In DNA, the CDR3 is TGTGCCAGCTCACCGTATGACACTAGCGGGGGTGTTTTGGTAAAGACCCAGTACTTC.

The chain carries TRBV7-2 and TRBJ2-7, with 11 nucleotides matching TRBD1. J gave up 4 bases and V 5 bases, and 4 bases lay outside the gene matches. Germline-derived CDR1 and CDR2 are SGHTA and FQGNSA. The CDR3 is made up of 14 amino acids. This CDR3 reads CASSEGTGGYEQYF. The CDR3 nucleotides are TGTGCCAGCAGCGAGGGGACAGGGGGGTACGAGCAGTACTTC.

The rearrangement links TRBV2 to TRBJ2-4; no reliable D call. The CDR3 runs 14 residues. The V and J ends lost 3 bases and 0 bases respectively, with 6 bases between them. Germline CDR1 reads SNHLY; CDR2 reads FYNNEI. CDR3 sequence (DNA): TGTGCCAGCAGTGACTCGGGAGCCAAAAACATTCAGTACTTC. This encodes CASSDSGAKNIQYF.

The DNA for the CDR3 is TGTGCCAGCAGCCAGCACAGGGGAATATCTGGAAACACCATATATTTT. Translating gives CASSQHRGISGNTIYF. The chain couples TRBV4-2 to TRBJ1-3, with TRBD1 matching 7 bases. CDR1 and CDR2 (germline): LGHNA, YNFKEQ. J was trimmed by 1 base and V by 3 bases; bases with no gene match: 6. The CDR3 is 16 residues long.

CDR3 nucleotides: TGCGCCAGCAGCTTGGTAACCCTCTCTGGGGCCAACGTCCTGACTTTC. Residues: CASSLVTLSGANVLTF. The gene calls are TRBV5-1 and TRBJ2-6; D remains ambiguous. Germline V gene lookup returns CDR1 SGHRS and CDR2 YFSETQ. The CDR3 is 16 amino acids. The V gene lost 0 bases and the J gene lost 0 bases, with 7 bases spanning the gap.

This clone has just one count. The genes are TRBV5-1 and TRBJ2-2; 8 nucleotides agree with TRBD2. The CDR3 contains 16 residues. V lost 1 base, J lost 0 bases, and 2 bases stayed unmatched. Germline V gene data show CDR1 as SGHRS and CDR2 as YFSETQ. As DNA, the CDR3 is TGCGCCAGCAGCTTGTTAGCGGGGACGAACACCGGGGAGCTGTTTTTT. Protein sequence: CASSLLAGTNTGELFF.

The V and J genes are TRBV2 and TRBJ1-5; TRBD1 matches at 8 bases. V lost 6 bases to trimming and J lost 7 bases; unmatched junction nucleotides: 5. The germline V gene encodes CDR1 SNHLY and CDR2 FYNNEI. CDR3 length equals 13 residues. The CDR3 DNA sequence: TGTGCCAGCAGGGAGGACAGGGCACAGCCCCAGCATTTT. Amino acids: CASREDRAQPQHF.

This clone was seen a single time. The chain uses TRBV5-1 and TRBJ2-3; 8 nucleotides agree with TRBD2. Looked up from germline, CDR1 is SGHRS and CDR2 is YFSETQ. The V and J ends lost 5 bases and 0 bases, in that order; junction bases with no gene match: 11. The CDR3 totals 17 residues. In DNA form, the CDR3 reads TGCGCCAGCAGGACCGGGACTAGGGTCCGGAGCACAGATACGCAGTATTTT. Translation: CASRTGTRVRSTDTQYF.

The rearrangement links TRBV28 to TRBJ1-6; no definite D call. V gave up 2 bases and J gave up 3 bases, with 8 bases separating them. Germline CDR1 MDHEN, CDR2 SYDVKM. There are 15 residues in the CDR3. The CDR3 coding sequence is TGTGCCAGCAGTTTAATCCCGGACTATAATTCACCCCTCCACTTT. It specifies CASSLIPDYNSPLHF.

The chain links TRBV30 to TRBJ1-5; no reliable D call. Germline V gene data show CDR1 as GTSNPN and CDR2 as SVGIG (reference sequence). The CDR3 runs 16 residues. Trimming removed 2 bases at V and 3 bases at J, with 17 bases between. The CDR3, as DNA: TGTGCCTGGAGTACTGGGTCGGGTCATTTCAATCAGCCCCAGCATTTT. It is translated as CAWSTGSGHFNQPQHF.

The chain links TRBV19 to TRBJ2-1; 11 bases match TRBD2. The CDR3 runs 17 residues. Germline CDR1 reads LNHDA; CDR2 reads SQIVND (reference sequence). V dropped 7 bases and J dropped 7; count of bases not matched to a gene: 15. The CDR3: CASNRRTLAGGINEQFF. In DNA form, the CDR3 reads TGTGCCAGTAATAGAAGAACCCTAGCGGGAGGTATAAATGAGCAGTTCTTC.

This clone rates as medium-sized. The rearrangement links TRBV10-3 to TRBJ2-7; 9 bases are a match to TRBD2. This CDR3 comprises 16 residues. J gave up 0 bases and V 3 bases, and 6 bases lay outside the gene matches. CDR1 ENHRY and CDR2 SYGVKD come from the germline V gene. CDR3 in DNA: TGTGCCATCAGTGACTCCTGGACTAGCGACTCCTACGAGCAGTACTTC. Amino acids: CAISDSWTSDSYEQYF.

CDR3 in amino acids: CASSPGRGGRISYNEQFF. DNA for the CDR3: TGTGCCAGCTCACCAGGTAGGGGGGGCCGGATCTCCTACAATGAGCAGTTCTTC. The chain employs TRBV18 and TRBJ2-1, with a possible D match to TRBD2 (7 bases). This CDR3 contains 18 residues. Germline V gene sequence: CDR1 KGHSH, CDR2 LQKENI. V shed 2 bases and J shed 0 bases, with 17 bases lying between them.

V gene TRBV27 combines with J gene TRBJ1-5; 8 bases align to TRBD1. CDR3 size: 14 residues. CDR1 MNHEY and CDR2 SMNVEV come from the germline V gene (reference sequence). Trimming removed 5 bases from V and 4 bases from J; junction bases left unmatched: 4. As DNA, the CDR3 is TGTGCCAGCAGTGACAGGGGCCAAAATCAGCCCCAGCATTTT. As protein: CASSDRGQNQPQHF.

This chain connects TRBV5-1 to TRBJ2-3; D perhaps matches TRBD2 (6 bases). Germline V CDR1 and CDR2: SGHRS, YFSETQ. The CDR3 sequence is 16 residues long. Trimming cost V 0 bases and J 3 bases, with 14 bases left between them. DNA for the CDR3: TGCGCCAGCAGCTTGGGGCGTGGAGGGAGTACAGATACGCAGTATTTT. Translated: CASSLGRGGSTDTQYF.

The CDR3 DNA reads TGTGCCAGCAGCCCAAACGGCGCGGGGGGCTACACCTTC. Translation: CASSPNGAGGYTF. The chain couples TRBV7-9 to TRBJ1-2; D is undetermined. The CDR3 is 13 amino acids. The V end lost 5 bases, the J end lost 8 bases, and 15 bases lay between the germline ends. Germline V lookup: CDR1 SEHNR, CDR2 FQNEAQ (reference sequence).

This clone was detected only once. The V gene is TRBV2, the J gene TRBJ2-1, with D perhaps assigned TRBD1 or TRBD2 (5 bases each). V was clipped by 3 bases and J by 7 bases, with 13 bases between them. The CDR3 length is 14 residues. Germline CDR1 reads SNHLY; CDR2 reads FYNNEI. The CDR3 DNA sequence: TGTGCCAGCAGTGAGAGTGGGACCGGGAATGAGCAGTTCTTC. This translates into CASSESGTGNEQFF.

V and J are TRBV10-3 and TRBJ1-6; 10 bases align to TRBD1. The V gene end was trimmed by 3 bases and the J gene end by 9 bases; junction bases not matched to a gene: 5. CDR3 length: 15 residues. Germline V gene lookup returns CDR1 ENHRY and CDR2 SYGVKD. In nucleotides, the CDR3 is TGTGCCATCAGTGACCTTGGACAGGGGGGTTCACCCCTCCACTTT. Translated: CAISDLGQGGSPLHF.

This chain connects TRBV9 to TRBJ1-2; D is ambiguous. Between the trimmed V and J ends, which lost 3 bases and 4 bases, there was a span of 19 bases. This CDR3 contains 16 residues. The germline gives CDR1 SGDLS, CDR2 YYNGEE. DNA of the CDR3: TGTGCCAGCAGCGCGAGGCGGAATACCCTATTCTATGGCTACACCTTC. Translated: CASSARRNTLFYGYTF.

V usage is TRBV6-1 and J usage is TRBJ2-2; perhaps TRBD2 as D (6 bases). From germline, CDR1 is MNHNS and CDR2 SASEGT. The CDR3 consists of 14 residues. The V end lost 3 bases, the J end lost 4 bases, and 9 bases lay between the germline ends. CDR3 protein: CASSEWRGTGELFF. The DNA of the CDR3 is TGTGCCAGCAGTGAGTGGCGGGGCACCGGGGAGCTGTTTTTT.

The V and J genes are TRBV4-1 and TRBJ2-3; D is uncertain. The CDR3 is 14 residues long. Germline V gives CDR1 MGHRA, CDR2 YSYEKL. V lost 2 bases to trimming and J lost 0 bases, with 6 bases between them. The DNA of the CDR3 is TGCGCCAGCAGCCAAAGCGCCAGCACAGATACGCAGTATTTT. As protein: CASSQSASTDTQYF.

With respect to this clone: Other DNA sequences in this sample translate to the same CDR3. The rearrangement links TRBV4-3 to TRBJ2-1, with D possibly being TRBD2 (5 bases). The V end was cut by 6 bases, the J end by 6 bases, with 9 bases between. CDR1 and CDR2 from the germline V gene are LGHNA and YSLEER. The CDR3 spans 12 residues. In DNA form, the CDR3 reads TGCGCCAGCAGTCCTGCGGGCAATGAGCAGTTCTTC. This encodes CASSPAGNEQFF.

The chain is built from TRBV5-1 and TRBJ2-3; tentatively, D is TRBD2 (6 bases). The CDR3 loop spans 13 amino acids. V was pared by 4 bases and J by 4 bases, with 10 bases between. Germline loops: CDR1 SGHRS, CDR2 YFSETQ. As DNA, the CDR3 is TGCGCCAGCAGCGAGACGGGGGCAGATACGCAGTATTTT. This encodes CASSETGADTQYF.

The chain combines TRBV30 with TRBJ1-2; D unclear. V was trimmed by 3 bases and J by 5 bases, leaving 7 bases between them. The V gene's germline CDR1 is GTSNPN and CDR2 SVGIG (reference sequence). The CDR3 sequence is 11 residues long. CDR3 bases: TGTGCCTGGAGCGTATTATATGGCTACACCTTC. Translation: CAWSVLYGYTF.

This CDR3 is CSVEARGDLHEAFF. Written as DNA, the CDR3 is TGCAGCGTTGAGGCCAGGGGGGATTTACATGAAGCTTTCTTT. The chain carries TRBV29-1 and TRBJ1-1; 7 bases line up with TRBD1. CDR1 SQVTM and CDR2 ANQGSEA come from the germline V gene. This CDR3 has 14 residues. V lost 3 bases and J lost 7; bases outside the gene matches: 11.

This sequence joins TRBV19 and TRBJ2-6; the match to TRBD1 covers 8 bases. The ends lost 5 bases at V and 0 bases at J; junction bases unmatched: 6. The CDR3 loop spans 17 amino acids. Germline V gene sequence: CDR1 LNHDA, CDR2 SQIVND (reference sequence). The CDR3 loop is CASSVTGTGSGANVLTF. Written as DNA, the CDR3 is TGTGCCAGTAGTGTTACCGGGACAGGCTCTGGGGCCAACGTCCTGACTTTC.